The 9 T cell receptor beta chains below come from one sample, sequenced in a study of identical twins. Each CDR3 protein is one row after TCRdb ran MiXCR on the 5' RACE reads. The repertoire holds some 1,600,000 distinct CDR3 sequences, under 35% seen once, with approximately 0.29% in the top ten. The sample consisted of cord blood. These receptors all stem from a newborn girl in good health.

The chain uses TRBV20-1 and TRBJ2-7, with D uncertain. The V end lost 1 base, the J end lost 9 bases, and 10 bases lay between the germline ends. Germline V gene lookup returns CDR1 DFQATT and CDR2 SNEGSKA (reference sequence). This CDR3 is 11 amino acids long. The CDR3 bases are TGCAGTGCTAGAGCAGAGACCTCGCAGTACTTC. Translating it yields CSARAETSQYF.

This clonotype has only a few counts. This may come from a read error, since a much larger clone is one base off. This chain links TRBV10-3 with TRBJ1-1, with no clear D. Trimming left V 3 bases short and J 1 base short, with 3 bases between. Germline CDR1 and CDR2: ENHRY and SYGVKD. The CDR3 extends over 12 amino acids. CDR3 nucleotides: TGTGCCATCAGTGACAAGAACACTGAAGCTTTCTTT. This sequence encodes CAISDKNTEAFF.

In its sample, this clonotype was seen a few times. V and J are TRBV27 and TRBJ2-7, with D hard to call. Trimming removed 5 bases from V and 3 bases from J, with 20 bases in between. CDR1 MNHEY and CDR2 SMNVEV come from the germline V gene (reference sequence). There are 16 residues in the CDR3. CDR3 amino acids: CASSPHNTFSGYEQYF. As DNA, the CDR3 is TGTGCCAGCAGTCCCCACAACACGTTCTCAGGCTACGAGCAGTACTTC.

The gene calls are TRBV12-5 and TRBJ1-2; no reliable D call. The CDR3 consists of 13 residues. With 2 bases removed from V and 1 base from J, the gap between germline ends came to 5 bases. CDR1 and CDR2 from the germline V gene are LGHNT and FRNRAP. The CDR3 DNA reads as TGTGCTAGTGGTTTGAAAGATAACTATGGCTACACCTTC. Protein product: CASGLKDNYGYTF.

This clonotype was seen ten or more times. The junction and the germline gene differ at one end; a read error may be behind it. The gene calls are TRBV5-1 and TRBJ2-5; D gene uncertain. The germline V gene encodes CDR1 SGHRS and CDR2 YFSETQ. The CDR3 loop spans 13 amino acids. Here the CDR3 DNA reads TGTGCCAGCAGTTTAGCCCTCCAAGAGACCCAGTACTTC. It encodes CASSLALQETQYF.

There are many counts of this clonotype. This chain joins TRBV18 and TRBJ2-3, with 8 bases fitting TRBD1. This CDR3 is built from 16 residues. The V and J ends lost 4 bases and 2 bases, in that order; junction bases with no gene match: 8. Per the germline V gene, CDR1 is KGHSH and CDR2 is LQKENI. The chain's CDR3 is CASSLPGQAFTDTQYF. The CDR3 nucleotides read TGTGCCAGCTCACTGCCGGGACAGGCTTTCACAGATACGCAGTATTTT.

This clonotype appeared a few times. The J gene is TRBJ2-3, the V gene TRBV2; 8 nucleotides match TRBD2. Germline CDR1 and CDR2: SNHLY and FYNNEI. This CDR3 is 12 amino acids long. V trimming: 9 bases; J trimming: 4 bases; junction bases outside the gene matches: 3. DNA for the CDR3: TGTGCCAGGGGACTAGGGTCAGATACGCAGTATTTT. It translates to CARGLGSDTQYF.

A few counts support this clonotype. The chain links TRBV3-1 to TRBJ1-1; possible D gene TRBD1, 6 bases. The CDR3 is 13 amino acids. The V and J ends lost 8 bases and 7 bases respectively, with 17 bases between them. From germline, CDR1 is LGHDT and CDR2 YNNKEL (reference sequence). CDR3 sequence: CASARGGGHEAFF. As DNA, the CDR3 is TGTGCCAGCGCAAGGGGGGGTGGCCATGAAGCTTTCTTT.

This CDR3 is CASSKEKRGPYGEQFF. The CDR3 DNA follows: TGTGCCAGCAGCAAAGAGAAGCGGGGGCCTTATGGTGAGCAGTTCTTC. The chain carries TRBV21-1 and TRBJ2-1; TRBD1 is the table's D call, not checked against the DNA. TRBV21-1 is shown as a pseudogene. The CDR3 covers 16 residues.